This TCR beta chain was found in a study of blood T cell repertoires in COVID-19. CDR1 and CDR2 from the germline V gene are LGHNA and YSLEER. The V gene lost 0 bases and the J gene lost 2 bases, with 10 bases spanning the gap. This CDR3 contains 15 residues. Assay: immunoSEQ multiplex PCR; the TCRdb copy retains only in-frame clones and omits some. The top ten hold about 18% of the sample, which has around 63,000 clones, 80% to 90% seen once. The sample consisted of peripheral blood. The receptor's source is a woman aged 55-69 years with COVID-19, enrolled during active disease. The V call is TRBV4-3, the J call TRBJ1-1; no definite D call. CDR3 nucleotide sequence: TGCGCCAGCAGCCAAGAATGGCAGGTCAACACTGAAGCTTTCTTT. Translating it yields CASSQEWQVNTEAFF.